This T cell receptor beta chain was recovered during a study of T cell repertoires and HLA-DP antigens. Study summary: Alloreactive CD4+ T cells targeted HLA-DP on transduced HeLa. Study observations and caveats: Responder cells were total CD4+ cells with a HeLa antigen-presenting system.

Points on this clone: The antigen is undetermined.

Measured with immunoSEQ multiplex PCR; TCRdb has only the in-frame clones, and not every one. The repertoire includes some 110,000 clones, nearly 95% of them detected once, and about 0.25% sits in the top ten. Untouched CD4+ T cells were isolated by negative selection, averaging roughly 98% purity. CDR3 length: 15 amino acids. In germline, CDR1 is SGHTA, CDR2 FQGNSA. J lost 6 bases, V lost 5 bases, and 9 bases had no gene match. The sequence came from a young woman in good health and CMV-seronegative. The sample taken for sequencing was CD4+ T cells from PBMCs. The rearrangement links TRBV7-2 to TRBJ1-2; 10 nucleotides agree with TRBD1. CDR3 DNA sequence: TGTGCCAGCAGCACCCGACAGGGGGCGTCAGATGGCTACACCTTC. It encodes CASSTRQGASDGYTF.